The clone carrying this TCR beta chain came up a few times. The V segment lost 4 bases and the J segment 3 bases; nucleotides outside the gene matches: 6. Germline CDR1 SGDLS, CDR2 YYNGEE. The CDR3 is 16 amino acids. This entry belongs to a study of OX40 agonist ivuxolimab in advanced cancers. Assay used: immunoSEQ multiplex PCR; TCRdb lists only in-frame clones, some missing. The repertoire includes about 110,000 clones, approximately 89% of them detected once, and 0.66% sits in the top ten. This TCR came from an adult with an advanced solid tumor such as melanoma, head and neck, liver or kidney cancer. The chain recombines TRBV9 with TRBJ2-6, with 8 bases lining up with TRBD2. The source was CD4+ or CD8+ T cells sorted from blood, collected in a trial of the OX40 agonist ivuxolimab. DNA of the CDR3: TGTGCCAGCAGCCCCACGGGGGGGAATGGGGCCAACGTCCTGACTTTC. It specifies CASSPTGGNGANVLTF.